These T cell receptor beta chains were read from a single sample in a study of blood T cell repertoires in COVID-19. TCRdb's table, derived via immunoSEQ multiplex PCR, lists solely in-frame clones and lacks some. The sample has some 94,000 clones; about 87% are singletons. Sequences were obtained from peripheral blood. The receptors shown here come from a human donor in a cohort sampled during active COVID-19. CDR3s include the opening cysteine and the closing phenylalanine or tryptophan.

V gene	J gene	CDR3 protein
TRBV24-1	TRBJ1-2	CATSDVDRVFGYTF
TRBV6-4	TRBJ2-3	CASSATGGGTDTQYF
TRBV28	TRBJ2-3	CASSNNRVPPSTDTQYF
TRBV4-1	TRBJ2-1	CASSQDDGAYDNEQFF
TRBV2	TRBJ1-6	CASSPSGTGRSPLHF
TRBV6-4	TRBJ1-6	CASSETDNSPLHF
TRBV19	TRBJ1-4	CASSRGFPTNEKLFF
TRBV10-3	TRBJ2-3	CAIGPGLASTDTQYF
TRBV7-2	TRBJ2-1	CASSLQGARNEQFF
TRBV27	TRBJ2-3	CASSLSWTEDTQYF
TRBV6-5	TRBJ2-7	CASTHRGYEQYF
TRBV5-1	TRBJ2-5	CASSLADTLGQETQYF
TRBV14	TRBJ2-7	CASRAPGGGEQYF
TRBV2	TRBJ1-1	CASSGPGGNTEAFF
TRBV19	TRBJ2-6	CASSLTRGGERFGSNVLTF
TRBV12-3/TRBV12-4	TRBJ1-2	CASSPGEGYTF
TRBV11-3	TRBJ2-3	CASSSRGDTDTQYF
TRBV19	TRBJ1-2	CASRKIRDFYGYTF
TRBV28	TRBJ1-5	CASSFAPGPQHF
TRBV7-9	TRBJ2-1	CASSPGLAFNEQFF
TRBV7-3	TRBJ2-7	CASSLAGDRGYEQYF
TRBV11-2	TRBJ2-7	CASSFQGHEQYF
TRBV29-1	TRBJ1-1	CSVEDRGSFNTEAFF
TRBV12-3/TRBV12-4	TRBJ2-3	CASRSRGTDTQYF
TRBV28	TRBJ2-3	CASSPSGSTDTQYF
TRBV30	TRBJ1-5	CAWTGGENQPQHF
TRBV11-2	TRBJ2-5	CASSLGGQFQETQYF
TRBV7-9	TRBJ1-4	CASSPITNEKLFF
TRBV19	TRBJ1-2	CASSRRVDDLYGYTF
TRBV27	TRBJ2-7	CASSPGTSGYEQYF
TRBV3-1/TRBV3-2	TRBJ2-1	CASSQSVGVSSYNEQFF
TRBV6-5	TRBJ2-7	CASSYSPLAYYEQYF